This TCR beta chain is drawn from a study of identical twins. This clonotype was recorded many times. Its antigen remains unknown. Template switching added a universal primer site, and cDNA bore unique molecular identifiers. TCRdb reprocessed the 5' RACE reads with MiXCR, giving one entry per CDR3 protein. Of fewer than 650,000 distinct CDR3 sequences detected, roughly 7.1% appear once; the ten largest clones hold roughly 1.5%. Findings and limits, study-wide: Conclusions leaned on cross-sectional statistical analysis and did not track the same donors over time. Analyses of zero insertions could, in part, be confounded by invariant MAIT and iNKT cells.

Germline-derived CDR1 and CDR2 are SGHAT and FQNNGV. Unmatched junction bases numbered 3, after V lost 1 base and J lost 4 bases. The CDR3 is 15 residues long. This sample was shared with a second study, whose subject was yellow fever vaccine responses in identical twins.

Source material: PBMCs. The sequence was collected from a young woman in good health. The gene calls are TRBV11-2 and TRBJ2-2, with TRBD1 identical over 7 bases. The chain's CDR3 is CASSLGTGSTGELFF. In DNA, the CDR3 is TGTGCCAGCAGCTTAGGGACAGGAAGCACCGGGGAGCTGTTTTTT. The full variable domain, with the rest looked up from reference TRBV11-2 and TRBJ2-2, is EAGVAQSPRYKIIEKRQSVAFWCNPISGHATLYWYQQILGQGPKLLIQFQNNGVVDDSQLPKDRFSAERLKGVDSTLKIQPAKLEDSAVYLCASSLGTGSTGELFFGEGSRLTVL.